Given below is one T cell receptor (beta chain) in context. Its antigen is as yet unknown. The method was immunoSEQ multiplex PCR; TCRdb's version includes in-frame clones alone and lacks a portion of them. The sample holds 40,000 to 45,000 clones, approximately 95% seen once. The data belong to a study of graft-versus-host responses after intestinal transplantation. Study details: Isolated intestinal, liver-intestinal, or multivisceral transplants had been given to the recipients. All recipients got anti-thymocyte globulin induction, then tacrolimus and steroids for 2 to 4 years.

The germline V gene has CDR1 MNHEY and CDR2 SVGAGI. V trimming: 5 bases; J trimming: 3 bases; junction bases outside the gene matches: 1. This CDR3 is built from 13 residues. Study-level findings and limits: An association linked early post-transplant HvG declines with peak circulating GvH clone levels. In recipient marrow, GvH clones were found, and some appeared first in ileum or blood.

This sequence originates from a human donor who was the organ donor for an intestinal transplant. The material sequenced was unstimulated CD8+ T cells sorted from spleen or lymph node cells, taken before transplant. The gene calls are TRBV6-5 and TRBJ2-1; TRBD2 matches at 7 bases. The CDR3 reads CASSRGGYNEQFF. CDR3 nucleotides: TGTGCCAGCAGTCGCGGGGGCTACAATGAGCAGTTCTTC.